This TCR beta chain was profiled in a study of blood T cell repertoires in COVID-19. Study information: Sites in the United States, Italy and Spain provided acute and convalescent COVID-19 samples. T cells, B-cell-depleted T cells, or PBMCs supplied cDNA or gDNA.

This CDR3 has 14 residues. Germline trimming cut 2 bases from V and 2 bases from J; bases unmatched to any gene: 3. Germline values: CDR1 SGHRS, CDR2 YFSETQ. Original analysis: Nucleated cell counts were estimated from reference gene primer amplification. The data were produced by immunoSEQ multiplex PCR, yet TCRdb's version contains in-frame clones alone and is incomplete. The V and J calls and clone size were taken over from that table, and D and trimming were inferred from the DNA. The sample records around 230,000 clones, 65% to 85% being singletons. The V and J genes are TRBV5-1 and TRBJ1-2, with 7 bases that match TRBD1. Material for sequencing was peripheral blood. The sequence came from a woman aged 50 to 60 with acute or convalescent COVID-19. The CDR3 here is CASSFTGANYGYTF. In nucleotides, the CDR3 is TGCGCCAGCAGCTTTACAGGGGCCAACTATGGCTACACCTTC.